This record concerns one T cell receptor beta chain sequence. Its antigen is undetermined. These data come from a study of CD8+ T cells in alopecia areata. Study-wide points: Patients displayed less clarity in TCR sharing than mice, a finding possibly related to HLA. Greater clonality was observed in lesional scalp samples, especially alopecia totalis/universalis, versus normal scalp.

Treatment specified: oral pan-JAK inhibitor, 5-10 mg twice daily. cDNA serving as the sequencing template came from extracted, reverse transcribed RNA. Assay used: immunoSEQ multiplex PCR; TCRdb lists only in-frame clones, some missing. The table records about 300,000 clones, 58% of them present only once. CDR1 and CDR2 from the germline V gene are SNHLY and FYNNEI. The CDR3 spans 15 residues. The V gene end was trimmed by 7 bases and the J gene end by 0 bases; junction bases not matched to a gene: 6. This specimen was CD4+ T cells sorted from blood, taken at week 24, from a patient treated with tofacitinib. The clonotype was recovered from a human donor with alopecia areata. V and J are TRBV2 and TRBJ2-3; 8 bases agree with TRBD2. Here the CDR3 reads CASNLAGQSTDTQYF. The CDR3 DNA reads TGTGCCAGCAATTTAGCGGGACAAAGCACAGATACGCAGTATTTT.